The 21 T cell receptor beta chains in this list originate from one sample, sequenced in a study of T cells expressing NK-cell markers. TCRdb reprocessed the 5' RACE reads, keeping one entry per CDR3 protein, no DNA. The listing records around 110,000 distinct CDR3 sequences. The source material was blood T cells: a sorted CD56 or NKG2C T cell subset, CD4+ or CD8+ T cells, or bulk PBMC T cells (not recorded which). These receptor sequences come from a woman aged 18 to 75 in good health.

This CDR3 reads CASSQDLDTYEQYF. This chain joins TRBV4-3 and TRBJ2-7; the TCRdb call, TRBD1, lacks DNA for checking. The germline V gene has CDR1 LGHNA and CDR2 YSLEER. The CDR3 is 14 residues long.

The chain carries TRBV29-1 and TRBJ2-2; lacking DNA, the TRBD1 call made by TCRdb goes unchecked. CDR1 SQVTM and CDR2 ANQGSEA come from the germline V gene. The CDR3 has 13 residues. CDR3 region: CSVLTGVTGELFF.

This chain connects TRBV19 to TRBJ2-7. The CDR3 extends over 13 amino acids. CDR1 is LNHDA and CDR2 is SQIVND in the germline V gene (reference sequence). CDR3 region: CASSYQGSYEQYF.

This rearrangement joins TRBV6-5 to TRBJ2-2. This CDR3 contains 12 residues. Germline lookup yields CDR1 MNHEY and CDR2 SVGAGI. Here the CDR3 reads CASGSNTGELFF.

The chain couples TRBV9 to TRBJ1-5. This CDR3 comprises 13 residues. The germline CDR1 and CDR2 sequences are SGDLS and YYNGEE. The CDR3 spells CASSAQHRGPQHF.

CDR3 protein: CASSQGYGYTF. The V gene is TRBV4-1, the J gene TRBJ1-2. The CDR3 has 11 residues. The germline V gene encodes CDR1 MGHRA and CDR2 YSYEKL.

V is TRBV5-6 and J is TRBJ2-7. Germline V gene lookup returns CDR1 SGHDT and CDR2 YYEEEE. CDR3 length: 13 amino acids. The CDR3 protein is CASSSQHLYEQYF.

The chain has TRBV5-5 and TRBJ1-1. This CDR3 has 14 residues. Germline V CDR1 and CDR2: SGHKS, YYEKEE (reference sequence). The CDR3 sequence is CASSLSTLNTEAFF.

The gene calls are TRBV20-1 and TRBJ1-5; TCRdb's D call, TRBD1, is unchecked because there is no DNA. The CDR3 is 13 residues long. CDR1 DFQATT and CDR2 SNEGSKA come from the germline V gene (reference sequence). CDR3 amino acids: CSARPSRDQPQHF.

The gene calls are TRBV6-5 and TRBJ1-2; TCRdb's assignment of TRBD1 cannot be checked, as there is no DNA. This CDR3 is 13 amino acids long. In germline, CDR1 is MNHEY, CDR2 SVGAGI. The CDR3 reads CASSYSKGSGYTF.

The rearrangement uses TRBV10-3 and TRBJ2-3; TCRdb designates TRBD2, a call that cannot be tested without DNA. The CDR3 is 17 residues long. In germline, CDR1 is ENHRY, CDR2 SYGVKD. CDR3 sequence: CAISESASDLSTDTQYF.

The chain couples TRBV6-2 or TRBV6-3 to TRBJ2-1; absent DNA, TCRdb's TRBD1 call cannot be checked. The CDR3 spans 17 residues. Per germline, CDR1 MNHEY and CDR2 SVGEGT. The CDR3 is CASSYPDASTPYNEQFF.

The genes are TRBV20-1 and TRBJ2-7. CDR3 length: 13 residues. Germline V gene data show CDR1 as DFQATT and CDR2 as SNEGSKA (reference sequence). The CDR3: CSAPLTSNYEQYF.

V and J are TRBV9 and TRBJ2-5; checking the TCRdb D call of TRBD2 is not possible without DNA. Per germline, CDR1 SGDLS and CDR2 YYNGEE. The CDR3 contains 13 residues. CDR3 sequence reads: CASSGGVEETQYF.

This rearrangement joins TRBV12-3 or TRBV12-4 to TRBJ2-1; TCRdb returns TRBD2, unconfirmable since there is no DNA. The CDR3 loop spans 17 amino acids. This CDR3 reads CASSLVASGGSYNEQFF.

V and J are TRBV7-9 and TRBJ1-2; TCRdb returns TRBD1, unconfirmable since there is no DNA. This CDR3 has 14 residues. Germline CDR1 and CDR2: SEHNR and FQNEAQ (reference sequence). CDR3: CASRWGQGADGYTF. Full variable domain (rest looked up from reference TRBV7-9 and TRBJ1-2): DTGVSQNPRHKITKRGQNVTFRCDPISEHNRLYWYRQTLGQGPEFLTYFQNEAQLEKSRLLSDRFSAERPKGSFSTLEIQRTEQGDSAMYLCASRWGQGADGYTFGSGTRLTVV.

V usage is TRBV12-3 or TRBV12-4 and J usage is TRBJ2-2; without DNA, the TCRdb call of TRBD1 cannot be checked. The CDR3 contains 14 residues. CDR3 in amino acids: CASSLTGPTGELFF.

V and J are TRBV9 and TRBJ2-3; TCRdb designates TRBD1, a call that cannot be tested without DNA. CDR3 length equals 16 residues. Germline CDR1 reads SGDLS; CDR2 reads YYNGEE. CDR3 sequence: CASSVLGAGRADTQYF. Full variable domain (outside the CDR3, taken from reference TRBV9 and TRBJ2-3): DSGVTQTPKHLITATGQRVTLRCSPRSGDLSVYWYQQSLDQGLQFLIQYYNGEERAKGNILERFSAQQFPDLHSELNLSSLELGDSALYFCASSVLGAGRADTQYFGPGTRLTVL.

V is TRBV11-1 and J is TRBJ2-7; no DNA is available, so the TRBD2 call from TCRdb remains unchecked. Germline-derived CDR1 and CDR2 are SGHAT and FQDESV (reference sequence). This CDR3 is 15 amino acids long. The CDR3: CASSEGLADSYEQYF.

This rearrangement joins TRBV12-3 or TRBV12-4 to TRBJ2-5; TCRdb designates TRBD1, a call that cannot be tested without DNA. This CDR3 comprises 15 residues. CDR3 sequence: CASSLRGAMDETQYF.

V gene TRBV14 combines with J gene TRBJ2-7; with no DNA, the TCRdb D assignment of TRBD2 cannot be verified. CDR3 length equals 15 residues. Germline-derived CDR1 and CDR2 are SGHDN and FVKESK. The CDR3 spells CASSQTAGGPSEQYF.